This T cell receptor (beta chain) was sequenced for a study of control samples from healthy donors and cancer patients. Profiling relied on immunoSEQ multiplex PCR, and the TCRdb table lists in-frame clones only, not all of them. The sample carries roughly 40,000 clones, 80% to 95% recorded once. CDR1 is SNHLY and CDR2 is FYNNEI in the germline V gene. Trimming at V came to 8 bases and at J to 3 bases, leaving 6 bases not matched to a gene. The CDR3 runs to 14 residues. This chain links TRBV2 with TRBJ2-3; 9 bases map to TRBD1. The sequencing input was blood. This TCR was sampled from a woman aged 45 to 65 in good health. CDR3 protein: CASVQGASTDTQYF. CDR3 sequence (DNA): TGTGCCAGCGTACAGGGGGCATCGACAGATACGCAGTATTTT.